The sequence of this T cell receptor beta chain was determined in a study of Graves' ophthalmopathy and Graves' hyperthyroidism. Background on the study: Peripheral blood was gathered at the point of initial diagnosis, before any treatment started.

None of the included patients had other autoimmune diseases, uncontrolled infections, pregnancy or lactation, as these led to exclusion. The diagnostic workup employed clinical symptoms, serum thyroxine, TRAb, thyroid ultrasound and orbital computed tomography. Study-wide findings and caveats: Most expanded thyroid clonotypes above 0.001 frequency also appeared in blood.

CDR3 length: 14 amino acids. Losses at the gene ends were 7 bases for V and 2 bases for J; bases not matched to a gene: 7. RNA transcripts served as template for amplifying TCR beta CDR3 sequences. RT-PCR in the first round used HTBI primers; a second-round multiplex PCR followed. TCRdb ran MiXCR on the multiplex PCR reads and lists one entry per CDR3 protein. The sample contains about 620,000 distinct CDR3 sequences, about 24% of which appear only once. This clonotype was seen at least ten times. Its antigen is not identified. The TCR originated in a woman younger than 30 with stable Graves' hyperthyroidism. Some clones in this sample may be carry-over from other donors' samples. The sequenced sample consisted of peripheral blood. This chain uses TRBV12-3 or TRBV12-4 with TRBJ1-1; TRBD1 matches 7 bases. The CDR3 region has the DNA TGTGCCAGCACAGACAGGGTGCCCAACACTGAAGCTTTCTTT. Translated, it gives CASTDRVPNTEAFF.